This TCR beta chain was sequenced for a study of CD8 T cells in ankylosing spondylitis. Broader study findings: Researchers reportedly found disease-linked clones significantly enriched in matched ankylosing spondylitis synovial fluid. Ankylosing spondylitis blood seemed to carry a telltale TCR beta motif made of several highly homologous variants.

Details on this clonotype: Its antigen is unidentified.

The CDR3 length is 15 residues. Trimming removed 0 bases at V and 2 bases at J, with 12 bases between. Germline CDR1 and CDR2: SGHRS and YFSETQ. TCRdb re-called the 5' RACE reads through MiXCR, storing one row per CDR3 protein. The sample lists 220,000 or so distinct CDR3 sequences; around 17% were seen once. The receptor was derived from a male donor with ankylosing spondylitis. Sequenced input: blood, either unsorted or a sorted T cell fraction (not recorded which). The V and J genes are TRBV5-1 and TRBJ2-7; TRBD2 is a possible D gene (6 bases). CDR3 nucleotides: TGCGCCAGCAGCTTGGAAGGTAGCGGAACCTACGAGCAGTACTTC. Its translation: CASSLEGSGTYEQYF. Based on the CDR3 plus reference TRBV5-1 and TRBJ2-7, the full variable domain is KAGVTQTPRYLIKTRGQQVTLSCSPISGHRSVSWYQQTPGQGLQFLFEYFSETQRNKGNFPGRFSGRQFSNSRSEMNVSTLELGDSALYLCASSLEGSGTYEQYFGPGTRLTVT.